A single sample is the source of the 26 T cell receptor beta chains below, sequenced in a study of blood T cell repertoires in COVID-19. Using immunoSEQ multiplex PCR, the repertoire was profiled, and TCRdb retains in-frame clones only, with some absent. The sample gives approximately 250,000 clones, around four fifths of which show up once; 3.5% to 5% is in the top ten. Sequencing was performed on peripheral blood. Every receptor here comes from a man in his sixties with acute or convalescent COVID-19.

The V gene is TRBV6-2 or TRBV6-3, the J gene TRBJ1-2; TRBD1 matches 7 bases. The length of the CDR3 is 15 residues. The ends lost 6 bases at V and 8 bases at J; junction bases unmatched: 15. In germline, CDR1 is MNHEY, CDR2 SVGEGT. Here the CDR3 reads CASSPGQLNLGGYTF. CDR3 sequence (DNA): TGTGCCAGCAGCCCGGGACAGTTGAACCTGGGGGGCTACACCTTC.

This chain joins TRBV19 and TRBJ1-3, with 7 nucleotides matching TRBD1. This CDR3 comprises 14 residues. Losses at the gene ends were 6 bases for V and 7 bases for J; bases not matched to a gene: 9. CDR1 is LNHDA, CDR2 SQIVND, per germline (reference sequence). CDR3 protein: CASRTGQNLNTIYF. In DNA form, the CDR3 reads TGTGCCAGTAGGACGGGACAGAATCTGAACACCATATATTTT.

The V gene is TRBV21-1, the J gene TRBJ2-7; the table names TRBD2, a call not compared with the DNA. TRBV21-1 is deemed a pseudogene. The CDR3 extends over 14 amino acids. The CDR3 here is CASSKGHGRDEQYF. CDR3 sequence (DNA): TGTGCCAGCAGCAAAGGGCACGGGAGGGACGAGCAGTACTTC.

The CDR3 DNA reads as TGTGCCAGCAGTGTGGGTCTAGCGGGCTACAATGAGCAGTTCTTC. Protein sequence: CASSVGLAGYNEQFF. V and J are TRBV25-1 and TRBJ2-1, with 8 bases aligning to TRBD2. Germline V CDR1 and CDR2: MGHDK, SYGVNS. The trim removed 4 bases at V and 3 bases at J, leaving 5 bases unmatched. The CDR3 sequence is 15 residues long.

CDR3 in DNA: TGTGCCAGCAGCCCGGGACAGCTAAGCTCTAAGGAGCAGTACTTC. Encoded protein: CASSPGQLSSKEQYF. The rearrangement joins TRBV3-1 (or the pseudogene TRBV3-2) to TRBJ2-7; 7 nucleotides match TRBD1. In germline, CDR1 is LGHDT, CDR2 YNNKEL (reference sequence). The CDR3 length is 15 residues. V gave up 4 bases and J gave up 7 bases; unmatched junction bases: 13.

The genes are TRBV6-2 or TRBV6-3 and TRBJ2-3, with TRBD1 matching over 7 bases. J gave up 4 bases and V 2 bases, and 3 bases lay outside the gene matches. Per the germline V gene, CDR1 is MNHEY and CDR2 is SVGEGT. The CDR3 covers 14 residues. The CDR3 nucleotides are TGTGCCAGCAGTTACAGGGGGCACCCAGATACGCAGTATTTT. Protein product: CASSYRGHPDTQYF.

V gene TRBV4-3 combines with J gene TRBJ2-4; D gene uncertain. V was clipped by 1 base and J by 1 base, with 17 bases between them. The germline V gene encodes CDR1 LGHNA and CDR2 YSLEER. The CDR3 covers 18 residues. The DNA for the CDR3 is TGCGCCAGCAGCCAAGGTCGGAGCGAAAAAGTGGCCAAAAACATTCAGTACTTC. This sequence encodes CASSQGRSEKVAKNIQYF.

The chain carries TRBV6-2 or TRBV6-3 and TRBJ2-7, with D unclear. The CDR3 is made up of 13 amino acids. The V and J ends lost 6 bases and 2 bases respectively, with 11 bases between them. CDR1 is MNHEY and CDR2 is SVGEGT in the germline V gene. The CDR3 region has the DNA TGTGCCAGCAGCCGCAGTGATCCCTACGAGCAGTACTTC. It yields the protein CASSRSDPYEQYF.

V usage is TRBV6-5 and J usage is TRBJ2-7; D might be TRBD2 (6 bases). V was trimmed by 5 bases and J by 7 bases, leaving 18 bases between them. Germline V gene sequence: CDR1 MNHEY, CDR2 SVGAGI. The CDR3 is made up of 14 amino acids. In nucleotides, the CDR3 is TGTGCCAGCAGTCAATTGGGGCCCGGAGGGGAGCAGTACTTC. Residues: CASSQLGPGGEQYF.

V gene TRBV6-6 combines with J gene TRBJ1-5; D is unclear. V lost 5 bases and J lost 2, with 10 bases in between. The CDR3 totals 14 residues. Germline assignment: CDR1 MNHNY and CDR2 SVGAGI (reference sequence). Here the CDR3 DNA reads TGTGCCAGCAGTACCCCGTCGGGCAATCAGCCCCAGCATTTT. It encodes CASSTPSGNQPQHF.

The chain is built from TRBV5-1 and TRBJ2-1, with 9 bases matching TRBD1. J lost 7 bases, V lost 5 bases, and 7 bases had no gene match. The germline V gene has CDR1 SGHRS and CDR2 YFSETQ. This CDR3 has 14 amino acids. The CDR3 coding sequence is TGCGCCAGCAGTATGGACAGGGGTAGAAATGAGCAGTTCTTC. Translating it yields CASSMDRGRNEQFF.

This clone was seen a single time. The chain has TRBV2 and TRBJ1-1, with no clear D. The CDR3 is 12 residues long. Germline V gene sequence: CDR1 SNHLY, CDR2 FYNNEI. The V end was cut by 7 bases, the J end by 3 bases, with 9 bases between. The CDR3 reads CASIRFDTEAFF. CDR3 sequence (DNA): TGTGCCAGCATCAGATTTGACACTGAAGCTTTCTTT. The whole variable domain, filled in from reference TRBV2 and TRBJ1-1, reads EPEVTQTPSHQVTQMGQEVILRCVPISNHLYFYWYRQILGQKVEFLVSFYNNEISEKSEIFDDQFSVERPDGSNFTLKIRSTKLEDSAMYFCASIRFDTEAFFGQGTRLTVV.

V gene TRBV13 combines with J gene TRBJ1-4; 10 bases fit TRBD1. The CDR3 consists of 15 residues. Germline V lookup: CDR1 PRHDT, CDR2 FYEKMQ (reference sequence). Trimming removed 5 bases from V and 4 bases from J; junction bases left unmatched: 4. The CDR3 loop reads CASSQDRGSNEKLFF. CDR3 nucleotide sequence: TGTGCCAGCAGCCAGGACAGGGGGAGTAATGAAAAACTGTTTTTT.

The chain carries TRBV29-1 and TRBJ1-2; 11 bases are a match to TRBD1. V lost 1 base, J lost 7 bases, and 5 bases stayed unmatched. Germline assignment: CDR1 SQVTM and CDR2 ANQGSEA. The CDR3 consists of 14 residues. The DNA for the CDR3 is TGCAGCGTTGAAGGGACAGGGGGCAGGTTTGGCTACACCTTC. Its protein product is CSVEGTGGRFGYTF.

This clone was counted a single time. This sequence joins TRBV6-5 and TRBJ2-4; weak D call: TRBD2 (6 bases). The CDR3 spans 14 residues. Trimming removed 0 bases at V and 9 bases at J, with 12 bases between. Germline-derived CDR1 and CDR2 are MNHEY and SVGAGI. The CDR3 DNA follows: TGTGCCAGCAGTTACTCGAGGGAGGTGGGCATTCAGTACTTC. This translates into CASSYSREVGIQYF.

The chain combines TRBV5-4 with TRBJ2-1; 14 positions match TRBD2. This CDR3 contains 16 residues. Germline V gene sequence: CDR1 SGHNT, CDR2 YYREEE (reference sequence). V trimming: 3 bases; J trimming: 10 bases; junction bases outside the gene matches: 9. The CDR3 DNA follows: TGTGCCAGCAGCTCCGGGACTAGCGGGAGTCGGGGGGAGCAGTTCTTC. Translated: CASSSGTSGSRGEQFF.

The CDR3 nucleotides are TGTGCCAGCACCTTCCTCAGCTCTGGGGCCAACGTCCTGACTTTC. It translates to CASTFLSSGANVLTF. The V and J genes are TRBV2 and TRBJ2-6; D unresolved. CDR1 is SNHLY and CDR2 is FYNNEI in the germline V gene. The CDR3 covers 15 residues. V was trimmed by 7 bases and J by 0 bases, leaving 10 bases between them.

This CDR3 is CASSPTGGSTYEQYF. CDR3 bases: TGTGCCAGCAGCCCGACAGGGGGCTCAACCTACGAGCAGTACTTC. V usage is TRBV5-4 and J usage is TRBJ2-7; 10 nucleotides match TRBD1. The CDR3 sequence is 15 residues long. From germline, CDR1 is SGHNT and CDR2 YYREEE (reference sequence). With V trimmed by 4 bases and J by 2 bases, 6 bases remained unmatched.

The chain employs TRBV6-5 and TRBJ2-1; tentatively, D is TRBD1 (6 bases). The CDR3 is 14 amino acids. The ends were cut back, 7 bases at V and 7 bases at J, with 17 bases in the middle. CDR1 and CDR2 (germline): MNHEY, SVGAGI. Here the CDR3 DNA reads TGTGCCAGCAAGGCTCTACAGGGCTGGAATGAGCAGTTCTTC. Its protein is CASKALQGWNEQFF.

J is TRBJ1-1 and V is TRBV28; the match to TRBD1 covers 10 bases. CDR1 is MDHEN and CDR2 is SYDVKM in the germline V gene. The length of the CDR3 is 14 residues. After removal of 4 bases from V and 11 bases from J, the junction contained 10 bases not matched to a gene. The CDR3 DNA follows: TGTGCCAGCAGTTCCGGACAGGGGGTGGGGAAGGCTTTCTTT. Translated: CASSSGQGVGKAFF.

This chain uses TRBV7-2 with TRBJ2-5, with D perhaps matching TRBD2 (5 bases). The CDR3 sequence is 14 residues long. Germline CDR1 is SGHTA and CDR2 is FQGNSA. Trimming left V 7 bases short and J 5 bases short, with 17 bases between. Here the CDR3 DNA reads TGTGCCAGCAACCTGGCGGGCGGGCGGGAGACCCAGTACTTC. Protein: CASNLAGGRETQYF.

The chain has TRBV6-2 or TRBV6-3 and TRBJ2-1, with 15 bases fitting TRBD2. The CDR3 runs 17 residues. Looked up from germline, CDR1 is MNHEY and CDR2 is SVGEGT. V gave up 4 bases and J gave up 9 bases; unmatched junction bases: 10. The CDR3 coding sequence is TGTGCCAGCAGTTCACTCAGGACTAGCGGGAGGGCGGGTGAGCAGTTCTTC. Residues: CASSSLRTSGRAGEQFF.

V is TRBV12-5 and J is TRBJ1-6, with 7 bases aligning to TRBD1. The ends lost 6 bases at V and 4 bases at J; junction bases unmatched: 3. Germline V gives CDR1 LGHNT, CDR2 FRNRAP. The CDR3 consists of 14 residues. The DNA for the CDR3 is TGTGCTAGTGGACTGGGACAGTATAATTCACCCCTCCACTTT. This codes for CASGLGQYNSPLHF.

The V call is TRBV2, the J call TRBJ1-5, with D perhaps TRBD1 (6 bases). The CDR3 sequence is 15 residues long. V shed 3 bases and J shed 8 bases, with 17 bases lying between them. The germline CDR1 and CDR2 sequences are SNHLY and FYNNEI. The DNA of the CDR3 is TGTGCCAGCAGTGAGGGGGCCTCACTGGGTGAGCCCCAGCATTTT. Translating it yields CASSEGASLGEPQHF.

J is TRBJ2-1 and V is TRBV29-1, with D hard to call. This CDR3 contains 10 residues. Germline-derived CDR1 and CDR2 are SQVTM and ANQGSEA. Trimming cost V 4 bases and J 10 bases, with 8 bases left between them. Written as DNA, the CDR3 is TGCAGCGTTGGCGTCCCAGAGCAGTTCTTC. This encodes CSVGVPEQFF.

In its sample, this clone was seen a few times. The chain employs TRBV6-2 or TRBV6-3 and TRBJ2-1, with D perhaps matching TRBD1 (6 bases). Per the germline V gene, CDR1 is MNHEY and CDR2 is SVGEGT. Trimming took off 5 bases at V and 5 bases at J, with 16 bases between the two ends. This CDR3 spans 15 amino acids. This chain's CDR3 is CASSPRRGSHNEQFF. The CDR3 DNA reads TGTGCCAGCAGTCCCCGCAGGGGAAGTCACAATGAGCAGTTCTTC.